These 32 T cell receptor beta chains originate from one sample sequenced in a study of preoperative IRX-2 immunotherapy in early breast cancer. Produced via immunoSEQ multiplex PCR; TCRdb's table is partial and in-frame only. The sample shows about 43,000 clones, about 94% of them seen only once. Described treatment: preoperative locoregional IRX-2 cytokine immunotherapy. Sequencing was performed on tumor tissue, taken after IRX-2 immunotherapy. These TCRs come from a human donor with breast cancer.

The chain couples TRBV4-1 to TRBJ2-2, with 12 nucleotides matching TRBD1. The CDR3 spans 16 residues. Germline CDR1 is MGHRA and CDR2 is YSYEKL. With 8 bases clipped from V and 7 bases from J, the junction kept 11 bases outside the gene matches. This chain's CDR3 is CASARWDRGRFGELFF. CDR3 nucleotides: TGCGCCAGCGCCCGTTGGGACAGGGGGCGCTTCGGGGAGCTGTTTTTT.

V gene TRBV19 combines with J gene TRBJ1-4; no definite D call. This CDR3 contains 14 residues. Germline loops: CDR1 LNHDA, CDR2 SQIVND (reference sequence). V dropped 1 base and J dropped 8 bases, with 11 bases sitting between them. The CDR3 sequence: CASSIVGVHEKLFF. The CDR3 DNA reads TGTGCCAGTAGTATAGTCGGGGTTCACGAAAAACTGTTTTTT.

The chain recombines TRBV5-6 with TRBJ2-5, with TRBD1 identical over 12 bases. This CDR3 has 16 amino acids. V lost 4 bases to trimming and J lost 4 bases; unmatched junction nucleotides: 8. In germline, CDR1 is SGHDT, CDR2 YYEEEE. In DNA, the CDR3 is TGTGCCAGCAGCCAGGGGGGACAGGGGGCCCCAGAGACCCAGTACTTC. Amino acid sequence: CASSQGGQGAPETQYF.

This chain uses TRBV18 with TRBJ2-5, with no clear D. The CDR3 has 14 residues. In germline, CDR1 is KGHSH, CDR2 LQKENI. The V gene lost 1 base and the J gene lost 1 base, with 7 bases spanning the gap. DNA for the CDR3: TGTGCCAGCTCACCACGGTCCAGCCAAGAGACCCAGTACTTC. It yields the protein CASSPRSSQETQYF. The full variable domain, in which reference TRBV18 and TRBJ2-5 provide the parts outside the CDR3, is NAGVMQNPRHLVRRRGQEARLRCSPMKGHSHVYWYRQLPEEGLKFMVYLQKENIIDESGMPKERFSAEFPKEGPSILRIQQVVRGDSAAYFCASSPRSSQETQYFGPGTRLLVL.

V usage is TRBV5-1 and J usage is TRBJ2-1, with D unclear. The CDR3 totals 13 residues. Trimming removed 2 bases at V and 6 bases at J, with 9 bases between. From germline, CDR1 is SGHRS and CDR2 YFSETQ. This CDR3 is CASSLGRANEQFF. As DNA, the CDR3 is TGCGCCAGCAGCTTAGGACGTGCCAATGAGCAGTTCTTC.

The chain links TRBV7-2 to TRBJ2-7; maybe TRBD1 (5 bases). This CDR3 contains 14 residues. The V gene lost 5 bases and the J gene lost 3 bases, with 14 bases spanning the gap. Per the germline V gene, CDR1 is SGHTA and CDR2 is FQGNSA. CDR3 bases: TGTGCCAGCAGCGAACAGGACACATACTACGAGCAGTACTTC. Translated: CASSEQDTYYEQYF. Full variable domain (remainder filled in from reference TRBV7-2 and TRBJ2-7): GAGVSQSPSNKVTEKGKDVELRCDPISGHTALYWYRQSLGQGLEFLIYFQGNSAPDKSGLPSDRFSAERTGGSVSTLTIQRTQQEDSAVYLCASSEQDTYYEQYFGPGTRLTVT.

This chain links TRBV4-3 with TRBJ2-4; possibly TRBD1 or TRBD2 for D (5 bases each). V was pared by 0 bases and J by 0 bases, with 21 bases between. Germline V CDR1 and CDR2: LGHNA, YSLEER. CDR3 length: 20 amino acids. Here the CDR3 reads CASSQEGFRDVTLAKNIQYF. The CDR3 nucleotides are TGCGCCAGCAGCCAAGAGGGGTTCAGGGACGTTACCTTAGCCAAAAACATTCAGTACTTC.

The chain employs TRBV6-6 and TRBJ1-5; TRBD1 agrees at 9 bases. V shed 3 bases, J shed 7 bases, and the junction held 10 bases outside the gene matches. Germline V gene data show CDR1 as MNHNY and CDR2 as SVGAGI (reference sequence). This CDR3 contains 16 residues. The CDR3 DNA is TGTGCCAGCAGTTATTTTAAACAGGGGGCCGGGCAGCCCCAGCATTTT. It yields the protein CASSYFKQGAGQPQHF.

The CDR3: CASMDSYEQYF. For the CDR3, the DNA is TGCGCCAGTATGGACTCATACGAGCAGTACTTC. The chain recombines TRBV5-1 with TRBJ2-7, with TRBD2 as a possible D gene (5 bases). The CDR3 extends over 11 amino acids. CDR1 and CDR2 (germline): SGHRS, YFSETQ. Trimming shortened V by 8 bases and J by 4 bases, and 10 bases separated the two germline ends.

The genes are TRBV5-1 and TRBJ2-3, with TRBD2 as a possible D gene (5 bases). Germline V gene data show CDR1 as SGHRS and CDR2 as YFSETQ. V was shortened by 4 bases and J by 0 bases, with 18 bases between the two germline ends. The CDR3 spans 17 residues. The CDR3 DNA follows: TGCGCCAGCAGCCCCTCGGGATTTGCGATTAGCACAGATACGCAGTATTTT. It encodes CASSPSGFAISTDTQYF.

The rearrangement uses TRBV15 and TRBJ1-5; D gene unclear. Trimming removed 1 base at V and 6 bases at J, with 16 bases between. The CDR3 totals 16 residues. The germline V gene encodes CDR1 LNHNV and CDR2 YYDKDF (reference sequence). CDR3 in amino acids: CATSRGTGFSGQPQHF. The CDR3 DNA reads TGTGCCACCAGCAGAGGGACCGGGTTCTCGGGTCAGCCCCAGCATTTT.

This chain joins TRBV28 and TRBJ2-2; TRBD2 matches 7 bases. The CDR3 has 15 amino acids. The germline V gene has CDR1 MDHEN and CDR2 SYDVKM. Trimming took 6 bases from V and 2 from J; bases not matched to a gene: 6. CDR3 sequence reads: CASSLTSDNTGELFF. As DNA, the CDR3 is TGTGCCAGCAGCTTAACTAGCGATAACACCGGGGAGCTGTTTTTT.

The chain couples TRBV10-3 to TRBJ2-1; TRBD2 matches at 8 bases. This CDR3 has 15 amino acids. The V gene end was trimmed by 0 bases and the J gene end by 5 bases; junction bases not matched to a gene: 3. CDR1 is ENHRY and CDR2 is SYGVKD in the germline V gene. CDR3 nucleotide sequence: TGTGCCATCAGTGAGTCAAGCGGGGGACACAATGAGCAGTTCTTC. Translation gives CAISESSGGHNEQFF.

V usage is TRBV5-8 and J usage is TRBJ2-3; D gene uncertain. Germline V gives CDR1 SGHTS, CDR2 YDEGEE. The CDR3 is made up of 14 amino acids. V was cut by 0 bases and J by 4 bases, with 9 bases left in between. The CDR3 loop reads CASSLVGAADTQYF. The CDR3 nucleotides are TGTGCCAGCAGCTTGGTGGGTGCGGCAGATACGCAGTATTTT.

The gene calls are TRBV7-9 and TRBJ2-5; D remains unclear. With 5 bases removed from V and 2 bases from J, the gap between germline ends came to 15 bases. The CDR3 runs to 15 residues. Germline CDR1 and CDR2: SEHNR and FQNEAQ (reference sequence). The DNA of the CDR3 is TGTGCCAGCAGCCCCTCGAGCATGGAGCAAGAGACCCAGTACTTC. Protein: CASSPSSMEQETQYF.

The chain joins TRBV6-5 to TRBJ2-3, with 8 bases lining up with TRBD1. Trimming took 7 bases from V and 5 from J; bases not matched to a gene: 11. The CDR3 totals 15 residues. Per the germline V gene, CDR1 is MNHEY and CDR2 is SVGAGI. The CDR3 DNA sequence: TGTGCCAGCACCGCTGCGCAGGGGGCCGGAGATACGCAGTATTTT. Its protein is CASTAAQGAGDTQYF.

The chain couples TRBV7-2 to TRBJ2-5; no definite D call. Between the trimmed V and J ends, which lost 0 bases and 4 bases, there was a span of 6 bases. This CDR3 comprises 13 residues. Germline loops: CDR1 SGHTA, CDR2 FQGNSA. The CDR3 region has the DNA TGTGCCAGCAGCTTAGCAACGAGAGAGACCCAGTACTTC. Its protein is CASSLATRETQYF. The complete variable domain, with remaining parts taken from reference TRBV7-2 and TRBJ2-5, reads GAGVSQSPSNKVTEKGKDVELRCDPISGHTALYWYRQSLGQGLEFLIYFQGNSAPDKSGLPSDRFSAERTGGSVSTLTIQRTQQEDSAVYLCASSLATRETQYFGPGTRLLVL.

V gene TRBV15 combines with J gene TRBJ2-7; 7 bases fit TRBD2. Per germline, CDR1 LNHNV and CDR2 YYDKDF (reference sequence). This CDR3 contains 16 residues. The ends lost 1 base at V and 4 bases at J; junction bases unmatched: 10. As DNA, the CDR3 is TGTGCCACCAGCAGAGCACTAGCGTCTGGGGCTTACGAGCAGTACTTC. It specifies CATSRALASGAYEQYF.

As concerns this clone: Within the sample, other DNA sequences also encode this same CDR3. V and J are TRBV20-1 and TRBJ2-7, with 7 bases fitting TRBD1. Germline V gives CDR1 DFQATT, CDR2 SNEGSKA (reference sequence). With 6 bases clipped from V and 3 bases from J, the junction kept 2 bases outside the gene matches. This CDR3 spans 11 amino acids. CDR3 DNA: TGCAGTGCCAGGGGGAGCTACGAGCAGTACTTC. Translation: CSARGSYEQYF.

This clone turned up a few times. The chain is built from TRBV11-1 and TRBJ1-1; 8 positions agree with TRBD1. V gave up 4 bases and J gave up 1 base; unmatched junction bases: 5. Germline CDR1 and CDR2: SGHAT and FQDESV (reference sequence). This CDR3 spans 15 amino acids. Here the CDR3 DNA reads TGTGCCAGCAGCTCTTCCGGACAGGGGAACACTGAAGCTTTCTTT. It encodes CASSSSGQGNTEAFF.

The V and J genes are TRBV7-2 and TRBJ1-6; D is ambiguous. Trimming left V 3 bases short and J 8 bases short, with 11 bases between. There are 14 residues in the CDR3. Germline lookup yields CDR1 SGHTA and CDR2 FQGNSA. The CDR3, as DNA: TGTGCCAGCAGCTTGGGAAACAGACATTCACCCCTCCACTTT. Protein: CASSLGNRHSPLHF.

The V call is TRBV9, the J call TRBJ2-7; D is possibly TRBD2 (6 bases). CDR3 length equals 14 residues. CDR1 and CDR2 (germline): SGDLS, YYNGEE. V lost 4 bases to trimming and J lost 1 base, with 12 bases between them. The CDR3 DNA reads TGTGCCAGCAGCCTCGACGGGAGATCCTACGAGCAGTACTTC. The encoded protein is CASSLDGRSYEQYF.

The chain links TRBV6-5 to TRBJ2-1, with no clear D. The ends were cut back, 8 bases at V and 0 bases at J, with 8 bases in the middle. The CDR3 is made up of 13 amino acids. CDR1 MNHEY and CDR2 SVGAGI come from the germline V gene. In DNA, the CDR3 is TGTGCCAGCCACAAGGACTCCTACAATGAGCAGTTCTTC. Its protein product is CASHKDSYNEQFF.

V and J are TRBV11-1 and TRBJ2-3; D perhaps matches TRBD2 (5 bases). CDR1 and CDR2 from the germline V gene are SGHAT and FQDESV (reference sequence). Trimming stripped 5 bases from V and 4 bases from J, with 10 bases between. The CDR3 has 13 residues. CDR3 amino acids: CASSGSGADTQYF. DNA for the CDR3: TGTGCCAGCAGCGGGAGTGGTGCAGATACGCAGTATTTT.

Here the CDR3 DNA reads TGTGCCACTCGGGACAGGGACACAGATACGCAGTATTTT. Protein product: CATRDRDTDTQYF. The chain employs TRBV19 and TRBJ2-3; 9 positions match TRBD1. This CDR3 comprises 13 residues. Germline CDR1 reads LNHDA; CDR2 reads SQIVND (reference sequence). Germline trimming cut 10 bases from V and 2 bases from J; bases unmatched to any gene: 4. Combining the CDR3 with reference TRBV19 and TRBJ2-3 gives the whole variable domain DGGITQSPKYLFRKEGQNVTLSCEQNLNHDAMYWYRQDPGQGLRLIYYSQIVNDFQKGDIAEGYSVSREKKESFPLTVTSAQKNPTAFYLCATRDRDTDTQYFGPGTRLTVL.

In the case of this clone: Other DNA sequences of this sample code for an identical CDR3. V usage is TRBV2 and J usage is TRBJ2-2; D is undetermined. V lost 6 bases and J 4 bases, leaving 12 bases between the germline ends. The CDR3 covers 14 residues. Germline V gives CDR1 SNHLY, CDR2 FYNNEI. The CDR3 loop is CASRVTLTTGELFF. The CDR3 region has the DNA TGTGCCAGCAGAGTGACCCTAACCACCGGGGAGCTGTTTTTT.

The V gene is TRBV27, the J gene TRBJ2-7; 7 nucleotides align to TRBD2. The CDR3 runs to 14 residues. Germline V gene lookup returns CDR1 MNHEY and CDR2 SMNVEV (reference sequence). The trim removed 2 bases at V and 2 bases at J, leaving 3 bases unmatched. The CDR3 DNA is TGTGCCAGCAGTTTAACGGGGGGTGCCTACGAGCAGTACTTC. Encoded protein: CASSLTGGAYEQYF.

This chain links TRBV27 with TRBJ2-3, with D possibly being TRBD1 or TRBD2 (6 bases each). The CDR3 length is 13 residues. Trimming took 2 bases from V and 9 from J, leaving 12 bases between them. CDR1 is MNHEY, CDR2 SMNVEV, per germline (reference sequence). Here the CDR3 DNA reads TGTGCCAGCAGTTTAGATACAGGGAGGACGCAGTATTTT. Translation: CASSLDTGRTQYF.

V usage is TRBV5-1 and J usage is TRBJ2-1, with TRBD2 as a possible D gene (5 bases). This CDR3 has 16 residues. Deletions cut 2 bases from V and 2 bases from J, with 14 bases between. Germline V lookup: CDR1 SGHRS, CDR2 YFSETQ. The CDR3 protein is CASSFMDGRAYNEQFF. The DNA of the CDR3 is TGCGCCAGCAGCTTTATGGACGGGCGGGCCTACAATGAGCAGTTCTTC.

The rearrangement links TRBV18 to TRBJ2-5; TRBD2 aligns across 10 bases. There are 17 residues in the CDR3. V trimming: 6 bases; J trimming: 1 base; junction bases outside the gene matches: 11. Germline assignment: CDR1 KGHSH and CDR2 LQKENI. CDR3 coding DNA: TGTGCCAGCTCTCAAAGGACTAGCGGATCTGTCCAAGAGACCCAGTACTTC. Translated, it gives CASSQRTSGSVQETQYF.

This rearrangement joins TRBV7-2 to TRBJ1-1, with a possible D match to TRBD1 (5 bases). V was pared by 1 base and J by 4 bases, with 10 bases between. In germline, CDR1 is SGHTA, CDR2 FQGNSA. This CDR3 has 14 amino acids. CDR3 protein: CASSLVGGGTEAFF. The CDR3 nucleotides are TGTGCCAGCAGCTTAGTGGGTGGGGGCACTGAAGCTTTCTTT. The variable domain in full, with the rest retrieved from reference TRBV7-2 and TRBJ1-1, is GAGVSQSPSNKVTEKGKDVELRCDPISGHTALYWYRQSLGQGLEFLIYFQGNSAPDKSGLPSDRFSAERTGGSVSTLTIQRTQQEDSAVYLCASSLVGGGTEAFFGQGTRLTVV.

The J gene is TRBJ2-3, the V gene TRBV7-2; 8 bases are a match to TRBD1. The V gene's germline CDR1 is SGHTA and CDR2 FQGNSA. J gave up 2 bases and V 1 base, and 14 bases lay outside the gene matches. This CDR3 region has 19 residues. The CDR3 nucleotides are TGTGCCAGCAGCTTAGTGTTTAGACGACAGGGGTCCGACACAGATACGCAGTATTTT. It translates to CASSLVFRRQGSDTDTQYF. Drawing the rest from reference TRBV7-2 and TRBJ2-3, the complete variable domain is GAGVSQSPSNKVTEKGKDVELRCDPISGHTALYWYRQSLGQGLEFLIYFQGNSAPDKSGLPSDRFSAERTGGSVSTLTIQRTQQEDSAVYLCASSLVFRRQGSDTDTQYFGPGTRLTVL.